This TCR beta chain appears in the sequencing data of a study of cytotoxic CD8 clonotypes in ibrutinib-treated CLL. Study-wide background: Median treatment time before response sampling was approximately 11 months, range 6 to 36. Study-wide points: Baseline-level clonality went beyond age-matched healthy donors and moved in step with circulating CD8+ T-cell counts. Rising at ibrutinib response, clonality subsequently fell back toward baseline at progression.

A remark on this clone: Its antigen is unknown.

Trimming took off 7 bases at V and 6 bases at J, with 18 bases between the two ends. CDR1 and CDR2 (germline): SGHVS, FQNEAQ. The CDR3 is 14 amino acids. Genomic DNA in a quantity of about 2.2 micrograms was derived from cryopreserved PBMCs for TCR beta libraries. The table came from immunoSEQ multiplex PCR; TCRdb's copy has only in-frame clones and leaves some out. The sample includes approximately 340,000 clones, 67% of them seen just once. The specimen was PBMCs, collected after 36 months of ibrutinib treatment. This chain connects TRBV7-8 to TRBJ1-2, with D maybe TRBD1 (5 bases). This TCR came from a human donor with chronic lymphocytic leukemia. CDR3 amino acids: CASNNGGPRDGYTF. The CDR3 region has the DNA TGTGCCAGCAACAACGGGGGACCCCGGGATGGCTACACCTTC.